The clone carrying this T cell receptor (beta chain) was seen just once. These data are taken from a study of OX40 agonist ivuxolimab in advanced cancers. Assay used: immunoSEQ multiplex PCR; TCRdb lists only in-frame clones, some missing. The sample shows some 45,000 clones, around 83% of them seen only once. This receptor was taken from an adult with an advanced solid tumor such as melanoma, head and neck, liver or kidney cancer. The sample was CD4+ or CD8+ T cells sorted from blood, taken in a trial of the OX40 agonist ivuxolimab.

The CDR3 DNA is TGTGCCAGCAGCCGCGGGAGCTACGAGCAGTACTTC. Residues: CASSRGSYEQYF. This rearrangement joins TRBV11-2 to TRBJ2-7; 7 nucleotides line up with TRBD2. V lost 5 bases and J lost 3; bases outside the gene matches: 1. The CDR3 runs 12 residues. Germline lookup yields CDR1 SGHAT and CDR2 FQNNGV.